The 24 T cell receptor beta chains given below trace back to one sample, sequenced in a study of shared clonotypes between healthy human individuals. Here immunoSEQ multiplex PCR was the method, and the copy in TCRdb shows in-frame clones only, minus some. The sample carries under 600,000 clones, roughly 95% recorded once. Sample: naive CD4+ T cells sorted from blood. Specified subset: CD45RA+ positively selected. The source is a woman aged 25 to 39 in good health.

The chain carries TRBV19 and TRBJ2-7; TRBD2 aligns across 11 bases. The CDR3 sequence is 16 residues long. Germline V lookup: CDR1 LNHDA, CDR2 SQIVND (reference sequence). The J segment lost 3 bases and the V segment lost 4 bases, leaving 8 bases of the junction unmatched. DNA of the CDR3: TGTGCCAGTAGTAAGGTCACTAGCGGGGGATACTACGAGCAGTACTTC. Its protein product is CASSKVTSGGYYEQYF.

This chain links TRBV28 with TRBJ2-4, with D unclear. Trimming removed 6 bases from V and 0 bases from J, with 15 bases in between. Germline V gene sequence: CDR1 MDHEN, CDR2 SYDVKM. The CDR3 has 16 amino acids. CDR3 in amino acids: CASSHQFWGAKNIQYF. The CDR3 nucleotides are TGTGCCAGCAGCCATCAATTTTGGGGAGCCAAAAACATTCAGTACTTC. The whole variable domain, filled in from reference TRBV28 and TRBJ2-4, reads DVKVTQSSRYLVKRTGEKVFLECVQDMDHENMFWYRQDPGLGLRLIYFSYDVKMKEKGDIPEGYSVSREKKERFSLILESASTNQTSMYLCASSHQFWGAKNIQYFGAGTRLSVL.

V is TRBV7-8 and J is TRBJ1-4; no clear D. V lost 2 bases to trimming and J lost 3 bases, with 13 bases between them. CDR3 length equals 16 residues. Looked up from germline, CDR1 is SGHVS and CDR2 is FQNEAQ. The CDR3 here is CASSLRSPFANEKLFF. The DNA for the CDR3 is TGTGCCAGCAGCTTAAGGTCCCCCTTCGCTAATGAAAAACTGTTTTTT.

The chain couples TRBV30 to TRBJ2-5, with 7 bases aligning to TRBD1. The CDR3 runs to 14 residues. Germline CDR1 is GTSNPN and CDR2 is SVGIG (reference sequence). Trimming removed 4 bases from V and 4 bases from J; junction bases left unmatched: 9. In DNA, the CDR3 is TGTGCCTGGACACGGGTCAGGGGGTCAGAGACCCAGTACTTC. Its translation is CAWTRVRGSETQYF.

V and J are TRBV6-5 and TRBJ2-1; D is unresolved. The ends were cut back, 8 bases at V and 3 bases at J, with 14 bases in the middle. The CDR3 is 14 amino acids. CDR1 and CDR2 from the germline V gene are MNHEY and SVGAGI. For the CDR3, the DNA is TGTGCCAGCGCTACGGCCAGCTACTACAATGAGCAGTTCTTC. This codes for CASATASYYNEQFF.

This clone appeared once. The gene calls are TRBV28 and TRBJ2-3; 13 nucleotides align to TRBD2. Germline CDR1 is MDHEN and CDR2 is SYDVKM. With V trimmed by 6 bases and J by 5 bases, 11 bases remained unmatched. This CDR3 region has 17 residues. The CDR3 DNA reads TGTGCCAGCAGCCTCGACCGACTAGCGGGAGGAGGAGATACGCAGTATTTT. Translated: CASSLDRLAGGGDTQYF.

The gene calls are TRBV11-2 and TRBJ2-7; D could derive from TRBD1 or TRBD2 (5 bases each). V lost 4 bases, J lost 2 bases, and 18 bases lay in between. The CDR3 runs 16 residues. Germline-derived CDR1 and CDR2 are SGHAT and FQNNGV. CDR3 region: CASSSKPRGPTYEQYF. The CDR3 bases are TGTGCCAGCAGCTCGAAGCCCCGGGGCCCGACCTACGAGCAGTACTTC.

The J gene is TRBJ2-5, the V gene TRBV25-1; no definite D call. CDR3 size: 15 residues. Germline values: CDR1 MGHDK, CDR2 SYGVNS. Trimming took off 2 bases at V and 5 bases at J, with 15 bases between the two ends. The DNA for the CDR3 is TGTGCCAGCAGTGAAACGGTGGGGATCTTGGAGACCCAGTACTTC. It yields the protein CASSETVGILETQYF.

This clone has a single count. The J gene is TRBJ2-5, the V gene TRBV7-3, with D tentatively TRBD1 (5 bases). Trimming cost V 0 bases and J 4 bases, with 9 bases left between them. The CDR3 loop spans 14 amino acids. The germline CDR1 and CDR2 sequences are SGHTA and FQGTGA. This chain's CDR3 is CASSLTGRAETQYF. The CDR3 DNA reads as TGTGCCAGCAGCTTAACGGGCAGGGCAGAGACCCAGTACTTC.

V is TRBV6-1 and J is TRBJ1-5, with TRBD1 identical over 7 bases. The germline V gene encodes CDR1 MNHNS and CDR2 SASEGT. V was pared by 3 bases and J by 0 bases, with 5 bases of the junction left unmatched. The CDR3 consists of 16 residues. The CDR3 DNA sequence: TGTGCCAGCAGTGACCAACAGGGGCCTAGCAATCAGCCCCAGCATTTT. Protein sequence: CASSDQQGPSNQPQHF.

The CDR3 DNA follows: TGTGCCAGCAGCTTCTTAGCGGGACCCTACAATGAGCAGTTCTTC. Encoded protein: CASSFLAGPYNEQFF. J is TRBJ2-1 and V is TRBV7-2, with TRBD2 matching over 8 bases. Germline V gives CDR1 SGHTA, CDR2 FQGNSA. The CDR3 has 15 residues. Trimming took 3 bases from V and 2 from J; bases not matched to a gene: 3.

The chain uses TRBV27 and TRBJ1-1; TRBD1 matches at 9 bases. Trimming removed 6 bases from V and 6 bases from J; junction bases left unmatched: 8. CDR1 MNHEY and CDR2 SMNVEV come from the germline V gene (reference sequence). The CDR3 sequence is 14 residues long. This CDR3 reads CASRFDRGVAEAFF. The CDR3, as DNA: TGTGCCAGCAGATTTGACAGGGGGGTAGCTGAAGCTTTCTTT.

Regarding this clone: The sample holds other DNA sequences that translate to the same CDR3. V is TRBV7-2 and J is TRBJ2-7; D is ambiguous. Looked up from germline, CDR1 is SGHTA and CDR2 is FQGNSA. CDR3 size: 11 residues. Trimming left V 2 bases short and J 4 bases short, with 3 bases between. CDR3 loop: CASSLTYEQYF. CDR3 nucleotides: TGTGCCAGCAGCTTAACATACGAGCAGTACTTC.

This chain connects TRBV28 to TRBJ1-1, with TRBD1 matching over 12 bases. J lost 5 bases, V lost 6 bases, and 10 bases had no gene match. Germline CDR1 MDHEN, CDR2 SYDVKM. The CDR3 is made up of 16 amino acids. DNA for the CDR3: TGTGCCAGCAGGCGTGGGACAGGGGGCCCTTTGACTGAAGCTTTCTTT. Protein product: CASRRGTGGPLTEAFF.

This sequence joins TRBV7-3 and TRBJ2-1; 9 bases fit TRBD2. Germline CDR1 is SGHTA and CDR2 is FQGTGA. The CDR3 consists of 15 residues. Trimming cost V 3 bases and J 6 bases; bases outside gene matches: 6. CDR3: CASSFGGTSINEQFF. The CDR3 coding sequence is TGTGCCAGCAGCTTCGGCGGGACTAGCATCAATGAGCAGTTCTTC. Drawing the rest from reference TRBV7-3 and TRBJ2-1, the complete variable domain is GAGVSQTPSNKVTEKGKYVELRCDPISGHTALYWYRQSLGQGPEFLIYFQGTGAADDSGLPNDRFFAVRPEGSVSTLKIQRTERGDSAVYLCASSFGGTSINEQFFGPGTRLTVL.

V is TRBV5-1 and J is TRBJ2-7; 12 bases line up with TRBD2. The V gene end was trimmed by 1 base and the J gene end by 3 bases; junction bases not matched to a gene: 11. In germline, CDR1 is SGHRS, CDR2 YFSETQ. The CDR3 length is 18 residues. CDR3 in DNA: TGCGCCAGCAGCTTGTCGGCTAGCGGGAGGGATACCCTCTACGAGCAGTACTTC. This gives the protein CASSLSASGRDTLYEQYF.

The V gene is TRBV28, the J gene TRBJ2-7; 8 bases line up with TRBD1. The length of the CDR3 is 15 residues. Germline trimming cut 3 bases from V and 7 bases from J; bases unmatched to any gene: 11. Germline CDR1 MDHEN, CDR2 SYDVKM. The CDR3 DNA is TGTGCCAGCAGTTTTGGGGGGACAGGACTTTTAGAGCAGTACTTC. This gives the protein CASSFGGTGLLEQYF.

This clone was recorded once. The chain carries TRBV7-8 and TRBJ2-3; D perhaps matches TRBD2 (6 bases). Germline assignment: CDR1 SGHVS and CDR2 FQNEAQ. V lost 5 bases and J lost 2, with 11 bases in between. The length of the CDR3 is 14 residues. For the CDR3, the DNA is TGTGCCAGCAGCAGGTGGACTATCACAGATACGCAGTATTTT. This translates into CASSRWTITDTQYF. Full variable domain (outside the CDR3, taken from reference TRBV7-8 and TRBJ2-3): GAGVSQSPRYKVAKRGQDVALRCDPISGHVSLFWYQQALGQGPEFLTYFQNEAQLDKSGLPSDRFFAERPEGSVSTLKIQRTQQEDSAVYLCASSRWTITDTQYFGPGTRLTVL.

The J gene is TRBJ2-7, the V gene TRBV5-1; 7 bases are shared with TRBD1. Trimming removed 0 bases from V and 6 bases from J; junction bases left unmatched: 6. Germline V gives CDR1 SGHRS, CDR2 YFSETQ. The CDR3 is 14 amino acids. The CDR3 loop is CASSLGEGAVEQYF. In DNA form, the CDR3 reads TGCGCCAGCAGCTTGGGAGAGGGGGCGGTCGAGCAGTACTTC.

The genes are TRBV14 and TRBJ2-7; 9 bases fit TRBD1. Germline trimming cut 1 base from V and 5 bases from J; bases unmatched to any gene: 3. CDR1 SGHDN and CDR2 FVKESK come from the germline V gene. There are 14 residues in the CDR3. CDR3 loop: CASSQVGTGNEQYF. In DNA form, the CDR3 reads TGTGCCAGCAGCCAAGTAGGGACAGGGAACGAGCAGTACTTC.

This chain links TRBV18 with TRBJ1-4; unclear D gene. CDR3 length: 12 residues. Germline V CDR1 and CDR2: KGHSH, LQKENI. V lost 3 bases, J lost 8 bases, and 7 bases lay in between. CDR3 region: CASSPKREKLFF. CDR3 nucleotides: TGTGCCAGCTCACCCAAAAGGGAAAAACTGTTTTTT. Variable domain in full (rest from reference TRBV18 and TRBJ1-4): NAGVMQNPRHLVRRRGQEARLRCSPMKGHSHVYWYRQLPEEGLKFMVYLQKENIIDESGMPKERFSAEFPKEGPSILRIQQVVRGDSAAYFCASSPKREKLFFGSGTQLSVL.

The genes are TRBV15 and TRBJ1-1; unclear D gene. The CDR3 totals 15 residues. Germline assignment: CDR1 LNHNV and CDR2 YYDKDF (reference sequence). V lost 5 bases, J lost 0 bases, and 13 bases lay in between. CDR3 residues: CATSDRAGLNTEAFF. The CDR3 nucleotides are TGTGCCACCAGCGACCGGGCTGGTTTGAACACTGAAGCTTTCTTT.

The chain links TRBV5-5 to TRBJ2-7; tentatively, D is TRBD2 (6 bases). The V end lost 7 bases, the J end lost 0 bases, and 17 bases lay between the germline ends. This CDR3 comprises 15 residues. Germline CDR1 is SGHKS and CDR2 is YYEKEE (reference sequence). DNA of the CDR3: TGTGCCAGCCTGCAAGGCGGGGTTAGCTCCTACGAGCAGTACTTC. This gives the protein CASLQGGVSSYEQYF.

The chain has TRBV11-2 and TRBJ2-7, with 10 bases that match TRBD2. CDR1 SGHAT and CDR2 FQNNGV come from the germline V gene. The CDR3 is made up of 15 amino acids. V lost 1 base and J lost 5; bases outside the gene matches: 5. CDR3 loop: CASSLVSGRIDEQYF. The CDR3 DNA is TGTGCCAGCAGCTTAGTTAGCGGGAGGATCGACGAGCAGTACTTC. Full variable domain (outside the CDR3, taken from reference TRBV11-2 and TRBJ2-7): EAGVAQSPRYKIIEKRQSVAFWCNPISGHATLYWYQQILGQGPKLLIQFQNNGVVDDSQLPKDRFSAERLKGVDSTLKIQPAKLEDSAVYLCASSLVSGRIDEQYFGPGTRLTVT.